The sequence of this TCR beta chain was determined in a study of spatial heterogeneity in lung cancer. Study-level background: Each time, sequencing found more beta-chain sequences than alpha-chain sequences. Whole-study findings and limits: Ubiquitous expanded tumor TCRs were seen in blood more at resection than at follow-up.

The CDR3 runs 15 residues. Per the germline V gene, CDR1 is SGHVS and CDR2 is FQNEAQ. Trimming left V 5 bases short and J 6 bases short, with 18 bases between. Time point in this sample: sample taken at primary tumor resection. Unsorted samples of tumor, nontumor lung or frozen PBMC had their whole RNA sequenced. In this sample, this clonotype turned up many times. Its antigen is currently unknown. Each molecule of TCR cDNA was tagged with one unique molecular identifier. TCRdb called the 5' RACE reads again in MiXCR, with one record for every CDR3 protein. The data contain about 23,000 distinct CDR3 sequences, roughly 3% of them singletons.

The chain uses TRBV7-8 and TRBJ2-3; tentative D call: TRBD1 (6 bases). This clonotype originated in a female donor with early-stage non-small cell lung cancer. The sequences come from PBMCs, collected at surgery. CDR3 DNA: TGTGCCAGCAGCCTGGGGGCGCCTCAGACGGATACGCAGTATTTT. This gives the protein CASSLGAPQTDTQYF.